The clone carrying this T cell receptor (beta chain) has more than one count but fewer than ten. The data stem from a study of early T cells in non-severe SARS-CoV-2 infection. Unique molecular identifiers were affixed to single, distinct cDNA molecules. One entry per CDR3 protein, called by TCRdb with MiXCR from the 5' RACE reads. The sample holds tens of thousands of distinct CDR3 sequences; around 6.3% are singletons and the top ten take around 21%. The CDR3 is made up of 14 amino acids. The junction had 2 bases not matched to a gene; V was cut back by 6 bases and J by 3 bases. The germline CDR1 and CDR2 sequences are SGHTS and YDEGEE.

The clonotype originates from an adult who was a healthcare worker with PCR-confirmed SARS-CoV-2 infection or an uninfected control (not recorded which). The input for sequencing was whole blood, taken at baseline. This chain joins TRBV5-8 and TRBJ2-2, with 10 bases identical to TRBD1. The CDR3 sequence: CASTGTGDTGELFF. CDR3 coding DNA: TGTGCCAGCACCGGGACAGGGGACACCGGGGAGCTGTTTTTT.